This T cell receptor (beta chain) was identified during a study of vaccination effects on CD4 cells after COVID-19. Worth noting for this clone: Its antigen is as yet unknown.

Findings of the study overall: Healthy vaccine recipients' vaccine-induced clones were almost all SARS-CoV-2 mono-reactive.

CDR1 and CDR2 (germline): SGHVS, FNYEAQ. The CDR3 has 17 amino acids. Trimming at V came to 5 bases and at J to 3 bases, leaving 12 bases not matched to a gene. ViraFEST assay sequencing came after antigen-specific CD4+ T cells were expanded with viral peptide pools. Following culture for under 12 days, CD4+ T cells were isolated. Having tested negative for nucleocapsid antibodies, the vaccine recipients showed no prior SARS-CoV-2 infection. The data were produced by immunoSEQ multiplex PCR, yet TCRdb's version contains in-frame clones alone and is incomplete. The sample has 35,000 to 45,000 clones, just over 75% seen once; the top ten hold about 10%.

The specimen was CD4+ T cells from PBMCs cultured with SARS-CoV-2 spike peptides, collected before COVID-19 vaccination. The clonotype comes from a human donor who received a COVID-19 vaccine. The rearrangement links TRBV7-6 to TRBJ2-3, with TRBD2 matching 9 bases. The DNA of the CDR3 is TGTGCCAGCAGCCAAGCGGGGGGTAGTTCTAGGACAGATACGCAGTATTTT. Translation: CASSQAGGSSRTDTQYF. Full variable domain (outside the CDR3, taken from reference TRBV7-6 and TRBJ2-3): GAGVSQSPRYKVTKRGQDVALRCDPISGHVSLYWYRQALGQGPEFLTYFNYEAQQDKSGLPNDRFSAERPEGSISTLTIQRTEQRDSAMYRCASSQAGGSSRTDTQYFGPGTRLTVL.